A single TCR beta chain is shown here with its context. The antigen this receptor binds is unknown. Per-base quality was not reported, and no clone a single base away is much larger than it. From V the trimming removes 2 bases and from J it removes 2 bases, while the gene matches leave 6 bases of the junction unaccounted for. The CDR3 starts with the cysteine, ends with the phenylalanine, and has 15 residues. Only the CDR3 region is kept as DNA, spanning 45 bases read in frame from base 1. The germline V gene provides CDR1 SGDLS and CDR2 YYNGEE. This sample was taken from a study of cytomegalovirus exposure and HLA in healthy donors (dated by TCRdb to the late 2010s). Regarding the study in general: The roughly 700 repertoires of the first cohort and the 120 or so validation repertoires were produced on the same platform, according to a later analysis. The study was designed to test whether signatures of past pathogen exposure could be identified by cataloging public T cell receptors. A separate validation cohort of roughly 130 different subjects was used in addition to the approximately 670-subject first cohort. To predict cytomegalovirus infection status, the study combined high-throughput TCR immunosequencing, statistical association of individual TCRs with disease status, and machine learning. Here is what the overall study found, with its caveats: A later analysis found that TCRs clustered in the first cohort also tended to co-occur in the approximately 120 validation repertoires, with more than 90% of cluster scores above 0. According to the authors, the approach could potentially be generalized to other disease states and immunological phenotypes. All 120 or so repertoires were used to score co-occurrence in the validation cohort in a later analysis, because that analysis had no HLA typing for the cohort. In the study, 150 to 200 TCR beta chains were listed as associated with cytomegalovirus. The classifier was reported to diagnose cytomegalovirus status with high specificity and sensitivity in both the original cohort and the validation cohort. Most TCR sequences were seen in very few donors, while some public TCRs were found in many individuals. In vitro tests confirmed that three of the cytomegalovirus-associated TCR beta chains recognize cytomegalovirus antigens.

The donors belonged to the validation cohort of under 150 subjects, which was separate from the approximately 680-subject first cohort. The protocol used for the library was the immunoSEQ multiplex PCR assay. Per the source publication's procedure: A statistical classification framework was built to diagnose cytomegalovirus status from the catalog of TCR beta chain sequences. Here the immuneACCESS table is served through TCRdb, limited to in-frame sequences with V and J called. Missing clones are a known gap in these copies; in checked studies unresolved V genes cover under half, and the rest lacks a known reason. The DNA was the basis for D and trimming; V, J and clone size are from that table. This sample is represented by some 160,000 clones; 85% to 90% of them were singletons. Jointly, the top ten make up under 3% of the sample.

Sequencing was done on a sample of PBMCs. The receptor comes from a man aged 18 to 30 in good health and CMV-seronegative. Recombination connected TRBV9 to TRBJ2-5, and 7 junction bases match TRBD2. The CDR3 is CASSVLSRGQETQYF. The nucleotides read TGTGCCAGCAGCGTCCTTTCGCGGGGGCAAGAGACCCAGTACTTC.